This T cell receptor beta chain was profiled in a study of OX40 agonist ivuxolimab in advanced cancers. At the level of the study: An agonistic anti-OX40 (CD134) antibody, ivuxolimab, was used to treat the patients.

Assay: immunoSEQ multiplex PCR; the TCRdb copy retains only in-frame clones and omits some. The data contain 65,000 to 80,000 clones, roughly 90% of them seen just once; the ten biggest clones take up more than 9.5%. General study results and limits: CD4+ and CD8+ blood T cells expanded clonally by week 6 at 0.1 to 3.0 mg/kg.

The germline V gene encodes CDR1 SQVTM and CDR2 ANQGSEA. This CDR3 spans 12 amino acids. The J segment lost 6 bases and the V segment lost 5 bases, leaving 6 bases of the junction unmatched. A word on this clone: Its antigen is unidentified.

The chain employs TRBV29-1 and TRBJ1-2; the match to TRBD1 covers 7 bases. The source is an adult with an advanced solid tumor such as melanoma, head and neck, liver or kidney cancer. The sequenced sample was CD4+ or CD8+ T cells sorted from blood, obtained in a trial of the OX40 agonist ivuxolimab. The DNA for the CDR3 is TGCAGCGTTCCGACCGACAGGGATGGCTACACCTTC. It is translated as CSVPTDRDGYTF.